The rows below give T cell receptor beta chains drawn from one sample of a study of T cell repertoires in ileal Crohn's disease. Using immunoSEQ multiplex PCR, the repertoire was profiled, and TCRdb retains in-frame clones only, with some absent. The profile covers some 11,000 clones, with 79% appearing a single time and roughly 6.9% taken by the ten largest. The sample taken for sequencing was ileal tissue. The receptor set was obtained from an adult with Crohn's disease. The conserved cysteine and the conserved F or W are not part of the CDR3 here.

v_call	j_call	cdr3_aa
TRBV30	TRBJ1-3	AWSGTTGDGNTIY
TRBV7-9	TRBJ1-1	ASSLQGATEAF
TRBV29-1	TRBJ1-1	SVNVGGTEAF
TRBV2	TRBJ1-3	ASLSNRVRIGNTIY
TRBV5-1	TRBJ1-4	ASKATRSGNGEKLF
TRBV19	TRBJ1-1	ASNFKDRGNEAF
TRBV28	TRBJ1-1	ASSLPSFGAEAF
TRBV5-1	TRBJ1-1	ASSLGTRNTEAF
TRBV7-6	TRBJ1-1	ASSSKGVVTEAF
TRBV6-5	TRBJ1-1	ASRLSRGTEAF
TRBV4-2	TRBJ1-2	ASSQDGPGGGYT
TRBV29-1	TRBJ2-3	SVPYQGTDTQY
TRBV11-2	TRBJ2-7	ASSARTGGVGEQY
TRBV30	TRBJ1-6	AWRTKDRGDSPLH
TRBV15	TRBJ2-7	ATSRKQGGGSYEQY
TRBV5-6	TRBJ1-1	ASSTGQGFAEAF
TRBV27	TRBJ1-1	ASSFSWNTEAF
TRBV2	.	ASSGGTGFANEQY
TRBV5-1	TRBJ1-1	ASSSYGDTEAF
TRBV18	TRBJ1-3	ASSPSSASAAGNTIY
TRBV25-1	TRBJ1-2	ASSTSRYGYT
TRBV2	TRBJ2-1	ASSYINEQF
TRBV6-1	TRBJ2-7	ASSGSPGQWSSYEQY
TRBV19	TRBJ1-5	ATSYSIRDIYQPQH
TRBV7-8	TRBJ2-7	ASSGTARGEQY
TRBV5-4	TRBJ1-1	ASSARDRGNTEAF
TRBV6-1	TRBJ1-2	ASSVQGAYYGYT
TRBV6-4	TRBJ1-1	ASRTRGTRTEAF
TRBV18	TRBJ1-6	ASSLTGLPYNSPLH
TRBV19	TRBJ1-1	ASSIRFATGEAF
TRBV27	TRBJ2-5	ASSWASGIGETQY
TRBV6-1	TRBJ2-2	ASRGGTGLPGELF
TRBV28	TRBJ2-1	ASSKFSGGAREQF
TRBV19	TRBJ2-2	ASMVRDRANTGELF
TRBV5-4	TRBJ2-7	ASSSGQRSSYEQY
TRBV6-1	TRBJ2-1	ASSERGTGGYNEQF
TRBV7-9	TRBJ1-1	ASTLQVGNTEAF
TRBV19	TRBJ1-4	ASSTTGGAANEKLF
TRBV5-1	TRBJ2-1	ASSVSGTSPNEQF
TRBV30	TRBJ2-1	AWTNYNEQF
TRBV19	TRBJ1-1	ASRLGTEAF
TRBV2	TRBJ2-7	ASSGQGYEQY
TRBV6-1	TRBJ2-6	ASSESSSGANVLT
TRBV7-9	TRBJ1-4	ASSLGGDNEKLF
TRBV5-1	TRBJ2-2	ASMSRVDTGELF
TRBV2	TRBJ1-2	ASNLGGSRGIGYT
TRBV5-1	TRBJ1-5	ASSADGEWQPQH